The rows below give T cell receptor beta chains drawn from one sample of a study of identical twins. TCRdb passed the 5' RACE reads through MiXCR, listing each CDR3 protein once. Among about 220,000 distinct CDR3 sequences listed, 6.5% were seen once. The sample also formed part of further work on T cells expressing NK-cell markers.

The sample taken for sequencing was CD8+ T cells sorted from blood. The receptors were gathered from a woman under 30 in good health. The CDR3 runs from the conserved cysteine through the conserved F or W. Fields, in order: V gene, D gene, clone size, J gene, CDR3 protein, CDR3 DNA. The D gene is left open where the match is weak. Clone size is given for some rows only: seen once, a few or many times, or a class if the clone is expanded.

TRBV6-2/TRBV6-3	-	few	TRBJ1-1	CASRQIEDTEAFF	TGTGCCAGCAGACAAATAGAGGACACTGAAGCTTTCTTT
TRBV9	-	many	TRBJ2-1	CASGHRLGQFF	TGTGCCAGCGGTCACCGGTTGGGGCAGTTCTTC
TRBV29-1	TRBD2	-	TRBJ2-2	CSVGGTSGNTGELFF	TGCAGCGTTGGTGGGACTAGCGGTAACACCGGGGAGCTGTTTTTT
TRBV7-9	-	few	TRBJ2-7	CASSPGAREFYEQYF	TGTGCCAGCAGTCCTGGGGCCAGGGAATTCTACGAGCAGTACTTC
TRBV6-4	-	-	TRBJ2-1	CASSEAGRGEQFF	TGTGCCAGCAGTGAGGCGGGGAGAGGTGAGCAGTTCTTC
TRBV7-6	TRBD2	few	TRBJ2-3	CASSPAGGSTDTQYF	TGTGCCAGCAGTCCCGCGGGGGGATCCACAGATACGCAGTATTTT
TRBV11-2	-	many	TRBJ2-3	CASSLGGTTDTQYF	TGTGCCAGCAGCTTAGGGGGAACTACAGATACGCAGTATTTT
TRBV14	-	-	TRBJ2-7	CASSLLGAYEQYF	TGTGCCAGCAGCCTGCTAGGGGCCTACGAGCAGTACTTC
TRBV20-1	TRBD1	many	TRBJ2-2	CSAKIFGQGSTGELFF	TGCAGTGCTAAAATATTCGGACAGGGCAGCACCGGGGAGCTGTTTTTT
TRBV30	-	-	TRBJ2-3	CACSTRNPDTQYF	TGTGCCTGTTCTACCAGGAACCCAGATACGCAGTATTTT
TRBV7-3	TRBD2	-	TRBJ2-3	CASSPTSEFTDTQYF	TGTGCCAGCAGCCCGACTAGCGAGTTCACAGATACGCAGTATTTT
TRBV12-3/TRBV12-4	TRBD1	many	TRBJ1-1	CASSFNRGVTMNTEAFF	TGTGCCAGCAGTTTCAACAGGGGAGTAACCATGAACACTGAAGCTTTCTTT
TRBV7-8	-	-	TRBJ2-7	CASSLEASPSYEQYF	TGTGCCAGCAGCTTAGAAGCCAGTCCCTCCTACGAGCAGTACTTC
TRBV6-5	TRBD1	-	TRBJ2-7	CASSYSGETGTYEQYF	TGTGCCAGCAGTTACTCGGGGGAGACAGGGACCTACGAGCAGTACTTC
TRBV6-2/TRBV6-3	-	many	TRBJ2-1	CASKGELDSHEQFF	TGTGCCAGCAAAGGAGAATTGGATTCCCATGAGCAGTTCTTC
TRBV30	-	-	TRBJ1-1	CAWIPDSGTAFF	TGTGCCTGGATCCCGGACTCAGGCACAGCTTTCTTT
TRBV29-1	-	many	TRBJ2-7	CSVEDHARSYEQYF	TGCAGCGTTGAAGATCACGCCAGATCCTACGAGCAGTACTTC
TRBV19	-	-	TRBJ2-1	CASSIDQGNEQFF	TGTGCCAGTAGTATAGATCAAGGCAATGAGCAGTTCTTC
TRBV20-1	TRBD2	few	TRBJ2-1	CSAGDSGRSHYNEQFF	TGCAGTGCTGGAGATAGCGGGAGAAGCCACTACAATGAGCAGTTCTTC
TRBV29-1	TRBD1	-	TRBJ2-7	CSVEGEPGQPSYEQYF	TGCAGCGTTGAAGGGGAACCGGGACAGCCTTCCTACGAGCAGTACTTC
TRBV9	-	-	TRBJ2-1	CASSVGGKEQFF	TGTGCCAGCAGCGTAGGCGGGAAGGAGCAGTTCTTC
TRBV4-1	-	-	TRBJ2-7	CASSHGGIYEQYF	TGCGCCAGCAGCCACGGAGGGATATACGAGCAGTACTTC
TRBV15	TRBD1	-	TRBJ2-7	CATSGGPQGAYEQYF	TGTGCCACCAGCGGAGGTCCCCAGGGGGCCTACGAGCAGTACTTC
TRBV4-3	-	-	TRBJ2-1	CASSLNVWHYNEQFF	TGCGCCAGCAGCCTAAACGTGTGGCACTACAATGAGCAGTTCTTC
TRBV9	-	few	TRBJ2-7	CASSGGTSYEQYF	TGTGCCAGCAGCGGCGGGACCTCCTACGAGCAGTACTTC
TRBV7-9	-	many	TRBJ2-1	CASSFLSGASNEQFF	TGTGCCAGCAGCTTTTTATCGGGTGCCAGCAATGAGCAGTTCTTC
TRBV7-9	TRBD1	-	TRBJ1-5	CASSPPGTGGQPQHF	TGTGCCAGCAGTCCTCCCGGGACAGGGGGCCAGCCCCAGCATTTT
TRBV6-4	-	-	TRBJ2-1	CASSTGTEYNEQFF	TGTGCCAGCAGTACCGGGACTGAATACAATGAGCAGTTCTTC
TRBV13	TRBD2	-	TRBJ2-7	CASSLGPGEGLEQYF	TGTGCCAGCAGCTTAGGGCCCGGGGAGGGTCTTGAGCAGTACTTC
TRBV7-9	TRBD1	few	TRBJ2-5	CASSAGQEETQYF	TGTGCCAGCAGCGCGGGACAGGAAGAGACCCAGTACTTC
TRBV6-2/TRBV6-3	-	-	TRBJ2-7	CASSSKRGEQYF	TGTGCCAGCAGTTCCAAACGAGGCGAGCAGTACTTC
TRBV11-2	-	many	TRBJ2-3	CASSRFTDTQYF	TGTGCCAGCAGCAGGTTCACAGATACGCAGTATTTT